The clone carrying this TCR beta chain was seen more than once but under ten times. Its target is unknown. The record originates from a study of cytomegalovirus exposure and HLA in healthy donors. Overall study results and limits: Per a prior analysis, the majority of TCR beta V segments were productive roughly 87% or roughly 30% of the time.

Despite likely unrecorded immune exposures, the donors were nominally healthy at the time of sampling. The primer mix had 60 Vbeta and 13 Jbeta primers. Assay used: immunoSEQ multiplex PCR; TCRdb lists only in-frame clones, some missing. Of nearly 110,000 clones listed, roughly 80% are singletons. Trimming stripped 2 bases from V and 12 bases from J, with 17 bases between. The V gene's germline CDR1 is SGHDT and CDR2 YYEEEE. The CDR3 consists of 13 residues. The sequence derives from a man in his thirties or forties in good health and CMV-seropositive. The sample comprised PBMCs. The chain recombines TRBV5-6 with TRBJ1-1; maybe TRBD1 (6 bases). CDR3 nucleotide sequence: TGTGCCAGCAGCTTTAGCGGGGGGGGCGGGACTTTCTTT. As protein: CASSFSGGGGTFF.